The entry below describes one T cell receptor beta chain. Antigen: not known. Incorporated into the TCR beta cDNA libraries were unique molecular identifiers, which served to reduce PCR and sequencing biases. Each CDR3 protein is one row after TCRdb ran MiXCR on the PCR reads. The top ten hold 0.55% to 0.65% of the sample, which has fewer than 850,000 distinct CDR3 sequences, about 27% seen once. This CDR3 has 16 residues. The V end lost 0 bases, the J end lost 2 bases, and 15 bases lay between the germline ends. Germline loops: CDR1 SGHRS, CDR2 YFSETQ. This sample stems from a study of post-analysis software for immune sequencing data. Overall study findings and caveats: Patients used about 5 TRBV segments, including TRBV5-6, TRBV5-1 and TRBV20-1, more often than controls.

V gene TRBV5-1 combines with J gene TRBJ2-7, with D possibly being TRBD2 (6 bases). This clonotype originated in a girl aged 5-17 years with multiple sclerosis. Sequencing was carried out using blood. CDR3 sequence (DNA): TGCGCCAGCAGCTTGGAACGACTAGGAGTACCCTACGAGCAGTACTTC. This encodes CASSLERLGVPYEQYF.